The 18 T cell receptor beta chains below were found in one sample sequenced in a study of cytomegalovirus exposure and HLA in healthy donors (dated by TCRdb to between 2016 and 2019). The library was generated by the immunoSEQ multiplex PCR assay. A mixture of 60 forward primers for TCR Vbeta segments and 13 reverse primers for TCR Jbeta segments was used in the multiplex PCR. Sourced from immuneACCESS, this table was stored by TCRdb with only in-frame sequences that have V and J called. A share of the clones is absent; for the studies checked, an unresolved V gene accounts for under half, and the remainder has no known explanation. This sample has about 240,000 clones in its table, and about three quarters of those were observed once. The ten largest account for 0.47% of the sample. Sequenced sample: PBMCs. Receptor source: a boy under 18 in good health and CMV-seronegative.

This chain uses TRBV16 with TRBJ1-2; the D is unclear. The CDR3 is 17 amino acids. Per germline, CDR1 KGHSY and CDR2 FQNENV. Trimming pared 0 bases from V and 0 bases from J, leaving 14 bases between. CDR3 sequence: CASSQSVAGRSNYGYTF. DNA for the CDR3: TGTGCCAGCAGCCAATCTGTGGCCGGGAGATCTAACTATGGCTACACCTTC.

The chain carries TRBV7-9 and TRBJ1-1; 7 bases are a match to TRBD1. The V segment lost 5 bases and the J segment 0 bases; nucleotides outside the gene matches: 6. The CDR3 length is 15 residues. The germline CDR1 and CDR2 sequences are SEHNR and FQNEAQ (reference sequence). The CDR3 DNA reads TGTGCCAGCAGCGGACACAGGGGCTTGAACACTGAAGCTTTCTTT. This translates into CASSGHRGLNTEAFF.

The chain couples TRBV30 to TRBJ2-1, with D possibly being TRBD2 (6 bases). Trimming took 3 bases from V and 10 from J, leaving 13 bases between them. This CDR3 is built from 12 residues. The V gene's germline CDR1 is GTSNPN and CDR2 SVGIG (reference sequence). The CDR3 loop reads CAWSSGLTEQFF. CDR3 coding DNA: TGTGCCTGGAGCAGTGGACTAACGGAGCAGTTCTTC.

The chain carries TRBV7-9 and TRBJ1-1, with no clear D. The CDR3 spans 12 residues. The V and J ends lost 4 bases and 7 bases respectively, with 10 bases between them. Germline values: CDR1 SEHNR, CDR2 FQNEAQ (reference sequence). The CDR3 coding sequence is TGTGCCAGCAGCTCTCGGACTTATGAAGCTTTCTTT. Protein: CASSSRTYEAFF.

The rearrangement joins TRBV2 to TRBJ2-5; D may be TRBD1 (5 bases). CDR1 and CDR2 (germline): SNHLY, FYNNEI. The V end lost 4 bases, the J end lost 4 bases, and 7 bases lay between the germline ends. The CDR3 covers 12 residues. The CDR3 spells CASSGQSETQYF. As DNA, the CDR3 is TGTGCCAGCAGTGGACAGTCAGAGACCCAGTACTTC.

J is TRBJ1-5 and V is TRBV7-9; D not resolved. The CDR3 spans 12 residues. V lost 5 bases to trimming and J lost 6 bases, with 8 bases between them. The V gene's germline CDR1 is SEHNR and CDR2 FQNEAQ (reference sequence). The CDR3 protein is CASSPSGQPQHF. CDR3 sequence (DNA): TGTGCCAGCAGCCCAAGCGGTCAGCCCCAGCATTTT.

The V call is TRBV29-1, the J call TRBJ1-2; D is ambiguous. The V end was cut by 5 bases, the J end by 8 bases, with 18 bases between. CDR1 and CDR2 from the germline V gene are SQVTM and ANQGSEA. The CDR3 spans 13 residues. The CDR3, as DNA: TGCAGCGTTCTTCGGAGCGGCCGGGAAGGCTACACCTTC. Translation gives CSVLRSGREGYTF.

This chain connects TRBV29-1 to TRBJ2-3; TRBD1 aligns across 11 bases. The CDR3 is 14 residues long. CDR1 SQVTM and CDR2 ANQGSEA come from the germline V gene. Trimming removed 3 bases from V and 4 bases from J; junction bases left unmatched: 3. CDR3 sequence: CSVEWGQGADTQYF. The CDR3 DNA follows: TGCAGCGTTGAGTGGGGACAGGGGGCAGATACGCAGTATTTT.

The chain recombines TRBV19 with TRBJ2-1; 14 bases are a match to TRBD2. The V and J ends lost 8 bases and 8 bases, in that order; junction bases with no gene match: 11. This CDR3 region has 16 residues. Per the germline V gene, CDR1 is LNHDA and CDR2 is SQIVND (reference sequence). CDR3 loop: CASLRLAGGDRDEQFF. The CDR3 DNA follows: TGTGCCAGTCTTCGACTAGCGGGAGGGGATCGGGATGAGCAGTTCTTC.

The chain uses TRBV6-5 and TRBJ1-4; TRBD1 aligns across 9 bases. The J segment lost 10 bases and the V segment lost 6 bases, leaving 12 bases of the junction unmatched. CDR1 is MNHEY and CDR2 is SVGAGI in the germline V gene. CDR3 length: 15 amino acids. The CDR3 nucleotides read TGTGCCAGCAGAGATACGGGACAGGGAAGGGGAAAACTGTTTTTT. It yields the protein CASRDTGQGRGKLFF.

V and J are TRBV5-4 and TRBJ2-2; D perhaps matches TRBD1 (5 bases). The CDR3 runs to 13 residues. Germline CDR1 SGHNT, CDR2 YYREEE (reference sequence). V was trimmed by 3 bases and J by 5 bases, leaving 8 bases between them. DNA of the CDR3: TGTGCCAGCAGCTCAGGGTATACCGGGGAGCTGTTTTTT. This codes for CASSSGYTGELFF.

This rearrangement joins TRBV10-3 to TRBJ2-7; tentatively, D is TRBD2 (6 bases). CDR1 and CDR2 (germline): ENHRY, SYGVKD. The CDR3 sequence is 13 residues long. Deletions cut 2 bases from V and 4 bases from J, with 9 bases between. The CDR3 nucleotides read TGTGCCATCAGTGAGCGTGGAGGGTACGAGCAGTACTTC. It translates to CAISERGGYEQYF.

Regarding this clone: This CDR3 fails to terminate in the conserved phenylalanine or tryptophan, so it likely reflects a read error. It is unclear where the CDR3 begins or ends on the DNA, so no DNA is shown, and the CDR3 is as TCRdb lists it. The chain combines TRBV21-1 with TRBJ1-1; the DNA was not used to check the table's D call, TRBD1. TRBV21-1 is designated a pseudogene. The CDR3 sequence runs 12 residues, both termini included. This CDR3 reads CASSKVGTYRLK.

The V and J genes are TRBV7-6 and TRBJ1-3; a weak D match, TRBD1 (6 bases). The germline CDR1 and CDR2 sequences are SGHVS and FNYEAQ. With 1 base removed from V and 7 bases from J, the gap between germline ends came to 8 bases. This CDR3 has 13 amino acids. CDR3 DNA: TGTGCCAGCAGCTTAGACAGGGTGAACACCATATATTTT. This encodes CASSLDRVNTIYF.

This clone has only one observation. CDR3 sequence (DNA): TGCGCCAGCAGCCCGGAGGGACTCCCGAACAATGAGCAGTTCTTC. Translating it yields CASSPEGLPNNEQFF. V usage is TRBV5-1 and J usage is TRBJ2-1, with a possible D match to TRBD2 (6 bases). The V gene's germline CDR1 is SGHRS and CDR2 YFSETQ. V lost 4 bases, J lost 5 bases, and 16 bases lay in between. The CDR3 is 15 amino acids.

The chain is built from TRBV12-5 and TRBJ2-1, with D maybe TRBD1 (5 bases). Germline CDR1 LGHNT, CDR2 FRNRAP. V was clipped by 2 bases and J by 4 bases, with 6 bases between them. The CDR3 has 13 amino acids. CDR3 coding DNA: TGTGCTAGTGGTTTGTACAGGTACAATGAGCAGTTCTTC. It translates to CASGLYRYNEQFF.

This chain uses TRBV27 with TRBJ2-3; TRBD1 agrees at 9 bases. Trimming removed 5 bases from V and 6 bases from J; junction bases left unmatched: 3. The CDR3 contains 13 residues. Germline V gene lookup returns CDR1 MNHEY and CDR2 SMNVEV (reference sequence). CDR3: CASSPTGGDTQYF. The CDR3 bases are TGTGCCAGCAGTCCGACAGGGGGGGATACGCAGTATTTT.

This chain connects TRBV29-1 to TRBJ2-4, with 8 positions matching TRBD2. The junction had 12 bases not matched to a gene; V was cut back by 4 bases and J by 7 bases. There are 15 residues in the CDR3. In germline, CDR1 is SQVTM, CDR2 ANQGSEA. The CDR3 sequence is CSVGLSGGLGNIQYF. In nucleotides, the CDR3 is TGCAGCGTTGGACTTTCGGGGGGGCTAGGGAACATTCAGTACTTC. The whole variable domain, filled in from reference TRBV29-1 and TRBJ2-4, reads SAVISQKPSRDICQRGTSLTIQCQVDSQVTMMFWYRQQPGQSLTLIATANQGSEATYESGFVIDKFPISRPNLTFSTLTVSNMSPEDSSIYLCSVGLSGGLGNIQYFGAGTRLSVL.